Listed below are T cell receptor beta chains from one sample, sequenced in a study of blood T cells in healthy people across ages. TCRdb processed the 5' RACE reads anew with MiXCR; each CDR3 protein has one entry. The table has 650,000 to 1,000,000 distinct CDR3 sequences, under 40% seen once. Sequenced input: blood. Receptor source: a man aged 18 to 29 in good health. Both conserved end residues are part of each CDR3. The D gene is left open where the match is weak. The size entry is marked missing in some rows and otherwise reads once, few, many or a size class.

NA,TRBJ1-2,TRBV4-3,few,TGCGCCAGCAGTGTGACAAGAAGGTCGGGCAAGGGCTATGGCTACACCTTC,CASSVTRRSGKGYGYTF
NA,TRBJ2-1,TRBV14,NA,TGTGCCAGCGGCCAAGTCGGGGCGGACAATGAGCAGTTCTTC,CASGQVGADNEQFF
TRBD2,TRBJ2-3,TRBV15,NA,TGTGCCACCGGGGAGGGCGGAGCTACCACAGATACGCAGTATTTT,CATGEGGATTDTQYF
TRBD1,TRBJ1-2,TRBV2,few,TGTGCCAGCCTGCCCGGACAGGTCGATAACTATGGCTACACCTTC,CASLPGQVDNYGYTF
NA,TRBJ2-5,TRBV4-1,many,TGCGCCAGCAGCCATCTCCCGAACCAAGAGACCCAGTACTTC,CASSHLPNQETQYF
NA,TRBJ2-5,TRBV3-1,NA,TGTGCCAGCAACCGACTAGGCTTCGTTCAAGAGACCCAGTACTTC,CASNRLGFVQETQYF
NA,TRBJ1-3,TRBV12-3/TRBV12-4,NA,TGTGCCAGCAGCCACCGAACGGGCTCTGGAAACACCATATATTTT,CASSHRTGSGNTIYF
TRBD1,TRBJ2-1,TRBV14,NA,TGTGCCAGCAGCCCGAGTCGACAGGGGTTGGAGGAGCAGTTCTTC,CASSPSRQGLEEQFF
TRBD1,TRBJ2-1,TRBV27,NA,TGTGCCAGCAGTAAAAGGGACAGCTACGAGCAGTTCTTC,CASSKRDSYEQFF
TRBD1,TRBJ1-4,TRBV20-1,NA,TGCAGTGCTAGAGATGTGTCAGGGACAGGGTGGGAGGAACTGTTTTTT,CSARDVSGTGWEELFF
TRBD1,TRBJ2-3,TRBV4-3,many,TGCGCCAGCAGCCAAGGACAGGGGAGGACAGATACGCAGTATTTT,CASSQGQGRTDTQYF
NA,TRBJ2-1,TRBV6-5,NA,TGTGCCAGCAGTTACTTAGCGTCTCGCAATGAGCAGTTCTTC,CASSYLASRNEQFF
NA,TRBJ2-3,TRBV7-2,NA,TGTGCCAGCAGCCGACAGGACTTCCCAGGGGATACGCAGTATTTT,CASSRQDFPGDTQYF
NA,TRBJ1-4,TRBV7-2,NA,TGTGCCAGCAGCCGATCATTTGCAACTAATGAAAAACTGTTTTTT,CASSRSFATNEKLFF
TRBD2,TRBJ2-1,TRBV2,many,TGTGCCAGCAGTGAAGACAAGCGGGGGTATGAGCAGTTCTTC,CASSEDKRGYEQFF
TRBD2,TRBJ2-3,TRBV9,NA,TGTGCCAGCAGCGGGGAGGGAGATACGCAGTATTTT,CASSGEGDTQYF
NA,TRBJ2-7,TRBV30,few,TGTGCCTGGAGTGTAGGCGGACTCGCGGGTGAGCAGTACTTC,CAWSVGGLAGEQYF
TRBD1,TRBJ2-1,TRBV12-3/TRBV12-4,many,TGTGCCAGCAGTCTGGGCAGGGGGCCCCTCAATGAGCAGTTCTTC,CASSLGRGPLNEQFF